This TCR beta chain was documented in a study of blood T cell repertoires in COVID-19. Across the study: Sites in the United States, Italy and Spain provided acute and convalescent COVID-19 samples. T cells, B-cell-depleted T cells, or PBMCs provided the cDNA or gDNA that served as material.

Germline CDR1 and CDR2: SNHLY and FYNNEI. Deletions cut 7 bases from V and 0 bases from J, with 10 bases between. CDR3 size: 14 residues. Data came from immunoSEQ multiplex PCR; TCRdb stores just in-frame clones and leaves some out. The sample has some 320,000 clones; 85% are singletons. This clone turned up a few times. Exposed study participants had met a COVID-19 case within 2 weeks before entry. Sequenced: PBMCs or T cells enriched from blood (not recorded which). The chain is built from TRBV2 and TRBJ1-5, with D unclear. This TCR came from a woman in her twenties or thirties who had been exposed to COVID-19. Here the CDR3 reads CASNGLFSNQPQHF. For the CDR3, the DNA is TGTGCCAGCAACGGACTCTTTAGCAATCAGCCCCAGCATTTT.